The source of this T cell receptor beta chain is a study of T cells in tumors after PD-1 blockade. Profiled with immunoSEQ multiplex PCR; TCRdb holds only in-frame clones, not every one. The data show some 25,000 clones, roughly 82% seen once. The sample holds a few counts of this clone. The V gene's germline CDR1 is ENHRY and CDR2 SYGVKD. The CDR3 sequence is 15 residues long. Trimming pared 2 bases from V and 1 base from J, leaving 8 bases between. The chain carries TRBV10-3 and TRBJ2-2, with a possible D match to TRBD2 (5 bases). Sequenced material: PBMCs, taken after anti-PD-1 treatment. This clonotype originated in a human donor with basal cell carcinoma. CDR3 coding DNA: TGTGCCATCAGTGAGCTCGGGATGAACACCGGGGAGCTGTTTTTT. It yields the protein CAISELGMNTGELFF.